The 30 T cell receptor beta chains below were found in one sample sequenced in a study of cytomegalovirus exposure and HLA in healthy donors listed by TCRdb under 2017. Libraries were constructed by the immunoSEQ multiplex PCR assay. TCRdb mirrors the immuneACCESS table, restricted to in-frame sequences. Some clones are absent from its copies; in checked studies, under half trace to an unresolved V gene, and the reason for the others is unknown. This sample lists around 300,000 clones; roughly nine tenths were detected once. The ten largest clones take up roughly 1.1% of the sample. Source material: PBMCs. The receptors derive from a woman between 25 and 40 years old in good health and CMV-seropositive.

The gene calls are TRBV30 and TRBJ1-1; D not certain. CDR3 size: 15 residues. Germline values: CDR1 GTSNPN, CDR2 SVGIG (reference sequence). V shed 4 bases and J shed 0 bases, with 15 bases lying between them. The DNA for the CDR3 is TGTGCCTGGACAGGTAGGATGAGGATGAACACTGAAGCTTTCTTT. It encodes CAWTGRMRMNTEAFF.

The J gene is TRBJ1-1, the V gene TRBV2, with 9 bases that match TRBD1. Germline V CDR1 and CDR2: SNHLY, FYNNEI. This CDR3 is built from 14 residues. Trimming at V came to 6 bases and at J to 2 bases, leaving 4 bases not matched to a gene. CDR3 DNA: TGTGCCAGCAGCGAGGACAGGGGAAACACTGAAGCTTTCTTT. This gives the protein CASSEDRGNTEAFF.

J is TRBJ1-2 and V is TRBV9; 10 nucleotides align to TRBD1. The CDR3 extends over 15 amino acids. Germline CDR1 SGDLS, CDR2 YYNGEE. J lost 6 bases, V lost 0 bases, and 5 bases had no gene match. CDR3 in DNA: TGTGCCAGCAGCGTAGTGACAGGGGGCGAAGATGGCTACACCTTC. Amino acid sequence: CASSVVTGGEDGYTF. The whole variable domain, filled in from reference TRBV9 and TRBJ1-2, reads DSGVTQTPKHLITATGQRVTLRCSPRSGDLSVYWYQQSLDQGLQFLIQYYNGEERAKGNILERFSAQQFPDLHSELNLSSLELGDSALYFCASSVVTGGEDGYTFGSGTRLTVV.

The J gene is TRBJ2-3, the V gene TRBV19; 11 nucleotides agree with TRBD2. Germline-derived CDR1 and CDR2 are LNHDA and SQIVND (reference sequence). V lost 4 bases, J lost 4 bases, and 10 bases stayed unmatched. The CDR3 is made up of 17 amino acids. Here the CDR3 DNA reads TGTGCCAGTAGTACACAGGGGGGACTAGCGGTCTCAGATACGCAGTATTTT. Its protein product is CASSTQGGLAVSDTQYF.

V usage is TRBV6-6 and J usage is TRBJ2-1; the D is unclear. The CDR3 sequence is 14 residues long. Germline V gene lookup returns CDR1 MNHNY and CDR2 SVGAGI (reference sequence). Trimming cost V 8 bases and J 1 base, with 12 bases left between them. The chain's CDR3 is CASSVDGSYNEQFF. Written as DNA, the CDR3 is TGTGCCAGCTCCGTCGATGGGTCCTACAATGAGCAGTTCTTC.

The chain uses TRBV6-1 and TRBJ1-5; 9 bases fit TRBD1. In germline, CDR1 is MNHNS, CDR2 SASEGT. V lost 5 bases to trimming and J lost 5 bases; unmatched junction nucleotides: 4. The length of the CDR3 is 14 residues. The CDR3 protein is CASSWRQGDQPQHF. CDR3 coding DNA: TGTGCCAGCAGTTGGCGACAGGGGGATCAGCCCCAGCATTTT.

The J gene is TRBJ2-1, the V gene TRBV14, with 9 bases fitting TRBD2. The CDR3 totals 14 residues. V lost 4 bases to trimming and J lost 7 bases; unmatched junction nucleotides: 5. Germline V CDR1 and CDR2: SGHDN, FVKESK. CDR3 region: CASSPGLAKNEQFF. The CDR3 bases are TGTGCCAGCAGCCCAGGACTAGCGAAGAATGAGCAGTTCTTC.

This chain joins TRBV29-1 and TRBJ2-7; 10 bases agree with TRBD2. CDR3 size: 14 residues. Germline loops: CDR1 SQVTM, CDR2 ANQGSEA. Trimming took 7 bases from V and 3 from J; bases not matched to a gene: 9. The chain's CDR3 is CSALEREGGYEQYF. Here the CDR3 DNA reads TGCAGCGCCCTTGAGCGGGAGGGCGGCTACGAGCAGTACTTC.

Only one count was recorded for this clone. V gene TRBV7-2 combines with J gene TRBJ1-1; D may be TRBD1 (5 bases). Trimming took off 5 bases at V and 7 bases at J, with 23 bases between the two ends. The CDR3 runs 16 residues. Germline CDR1 reads SGHTA; CDR2 reads FQGNSA. Written as DNA, the CDR3 is TGTGCCAGCAGCCCAAAGTCTGTGGGGGGTGGCGGTGAAGCTTTCTTT. Translating it yields CASSPKSVGGGGEAFF.

This chain connects TRBV28 to TRBJ1-2; no firm D call. The V gene lost 6 bases and the J gene lost 5 bases, with 7 bases spanning the gap. The germline V gene has CDR1 MDHEN and CDR2 SYDVKM. The CDR3 extends over 11 amino acids. Here the CDR3 reads CASSLRYGYTF. Written as DNA, the CDR3 is TGTGCCAGCAGCCTGAGGTATGGCTACACCTTC.

The genes are TRBV7-2 and TRBJ1-3, with 7 bases aligning to TRBD1. This CDR3 spans 16 amino acids. CDR1 SGHTA and CDR2 FQGNSA come from the germline V gene. V lost 1 base to trimming and J lost 10 bases; unmatched junction nucleotides: 13. The CDR3 DNA is TGTGCCAGCAGCTTAGTAGGGGGCGCATCAATAGGGACCATATATTTT. Its protein product is CASSLVGGASIGTIYF.

The chain employs TRBV11-1 and TRBJ2-1; 7 bases align to TRBD2. V dropped 5 bases and J dropped 7; count of bases not matched to a gene: 14. The CDR3 runs 16 residues. Per germline, CDR1 SGHAT and CDR2 FQDESV (reference sequence). CDR3 sequence reads: CASSDKTSLSWNEQFF. The CDR3 coding sequence is TGTGCCAGCAGCGATAAGACTAGCTTGTCTTGGAATGAGCAGTTCTTC.

The chain couples TRBV29-1 to TRBJ1-1, with D possibly being TRBD1 (6 bases). Trimming pared 7 bases from V and 0 bases from J, leaving 15 bases between. Germline-derived CDR1 and CDR2 are SQVTM and ANQGSEA. The CDR3 has 14 residues. The CDR3 loop reads CSGDLQGVNTEAFF. In nucleotides, the CDR3 is TGCAGCGGTGACTTACAGGGAGTGAACACTGAAGCTTTCTTT.

This clone was recorded a few times. The chain has TRBV2 and TRBJ1-2; D is uncertain. This CDR3 has 12 amino acids. V dropped 3 bases and J dropped 1 base, with 3 bases sitting between them. Germline V lookup: CDR1 SNHLY, CDR2 FYNNEI. The CDR3 loop reads CASSEVNYGYTF. CDR3 nucleotide sequence: TGTGCCAGCAGTGAGGTTAACTATGGCTACACCTTC.

This clone came up once. The CDR3 DNA sequence: TGTGCCAATCGTATCGCTAGCGGGTATGAGACCCAGTACTTC. Its protein is CANRIASGYETQYF. The J gene is TRBJ2-5, the V gene TRBV9, with 8 bases identical to TRBD2. The CDR3 has 14 residues. J gave up 5 bases and V 9 bases, and 12 bases lay outside the gene matches. Germline V gene sequence: CDR1 SGDLS, CDR2 YYNGEE.

The rearrangement joins TRBV27 to TRBJ1-2; possibly TRBD1 for D (6 bases). Germline V gene data show CDR1 as MNHEY and CDR2 as SMNVEV (reference sequence). V was pared by 6 bases and J by 3 bases, with 14 bases between. The CDR3 is made up of 14 amino acids. The CDR3 loop is CASRPNRVHYGYTF. DNA for the CDR3: TGTGCCAGCAGACCTAACAGGGTACACTATGGCTACACCTTC.

This sequence joins TRBV28 and TRBJ2-7; D is ambiguous. V was pared by 5 bases and J by 3 bases, with 8 bases between. Germline V gene sequence: CDR1 MDHEN, CDR2 SYDVKM. This CDR3 is 12 amino acids long. This chain's CDR3 is CASSGPFYEQYF. DNA of the CDR3: TGTGCCAGCAGTGGGCCCTTCTACGAGCAGTACTTC.

This chain uses TRBV7-3 with TRBJ2-7; D is possibly TRBD1 (7 bases). The CDR3 runs 15 residues. From germline, CDR1 is SGHTA and CDR2 FQGTGA. The V gene lost 0 bases and the J gene lost 2 bases, with 11 bases spanning the gap. CDR3 sequence reads: CASSLTAGGPYEQYF. CDR3 sequence (DNA): TGTGCCAGCAGCTTAACGGCAGGGGGGCCCTACGAGCAGTACTTC.

CDR3 loop: CASSGGLAVLDEQYF. Written as DNA, the CDR3 is TGCGCCAGCAGCGGGGGACTAGCGGTCCTGGACGAGCAGTACTTC. The genes are TRBV5-1 and TRBJ2-7; TRBD2 matches at 11 bases. CDR1 is SGHRS, CDR2 YFSETQ, per germline. The CDR3 totals 15 residues. Trimming at V came to 4 bases and at J to 5 bases, leaving 8 bases not matched to a gene.

CDR3 amino acids: CASSSLRTSVNGELFF. The CDR3 DNA follows: TGTGCCAGCAGCTCCCTAAGGACTAGTGTGAACGGGGAGCTGTTTTTT. The chain couples TRBV7-9 to TRBJ2-2, with 7 bases aligning to TRBD2. Losses at the gene ends were 4 bases for V and 7 bases for J; bases not matched to a gene: 12. Germline-derived CDR1 and CDR2 are SEHNR and FQNEAQ (reference sequence). CDR3 length equals 16 residues. Filled out from reference TRBV7-9 and TRBJ2-2, the complete variable domain reads DTGVSQNPRHKITKRGQNVTFRCDPISEHNRLYWYRQTLGQGPEFLTYFQNEAQLEKSRLLSDRFSAERPKGSFSTLEIQRTEQGDSAMYLCASSSLRTSVNGELFFGEGSRLTVL.

The chain uses TRBV5-4 and TRBJ1-1; no definite D call. V lost 4 bases to trimming and J lost 1 base, with 11 bases between them. The germline V gene has CDR1 SGHNT and CDR2 YYREEE (reference sequence). This CDR3 has 14 residues. The CDR3 here is CASSLAGGNTEAFF. The CDR3 nucleotides are TGTGCCAGCAGCCTCGCTGGAGGGAACACTGAAGCTTTCTTT.

The rearrangement links TRBV5-6 to TRBJ2-3; 9 bases map to TRBD1. CDR3 length equals 14 residues. V lost 3 bases to trimming and J lost 6 bases; unmatched junction nucleotides: 5. Per germline, CDR1 SGHDT and CDR2 YYEEEE. The CDR3 here is CASSWDRVVDTQYF. The CDR3 DNA reads as TGTGCCAGCAGCTGGGACAGGGTGGTGGATACGCAGTATTTT.

J is TRBJ2-7 and V is TRBV28; the match to TRBD1 covers 7 bases. J lost 6 bases, V lost 4 bases, and 6 bases had no gene match. Per germline, CDR1 MDHEN and CDR2 SYDVKM. The CDR3 spans 13 residues. CDR3 sequence (DNA): TGTGCCAGCAGTTCTCGCCGGGACAGCGAGCAGTACTTC. Its translation: CASSSRRDSEQYF. Looking up the rest from reference TRBV28 and TRBJ2-7 gives the full variable domain: DVKVTQSSRYLVKRTGEKVFLECVQDMDHENMFWYRQDPGLGLRLIYFSYDVKMKEKGDIPEGYSVSREKKERFSLILESASTNQTSMYLCASSSRRDSEQYFGPGTRLTVT.

The V gene is TRBV5-1, the J gene TRBJ2-1, with 11 bases aligning to TRBD1. The CDR3 sequence is 15 residues long. Germline V lookup: CDR1 SGHRS, CDR2 YFSETQ. V was clipped by 4 bases and J by 3 bases; unmatched bases: 3. The CDR3 here is CASSAGTGGYNEQFF. The DNA for the CDR3 is TGCGCCAGCAGCGCCGGGACAGGGGGCTACAATGAGCAGTTCTTC.

In this sample, this clone turned up a few times. Here the CDR3 DNA reads TGTGCCAGCAGTACCGGGACACCGAACACCGGGGAGCTGTTTTTT. Its protein product is CASSTGTPNTGELFF. This sequence joins TRBV7-2 and TRBJ2-2, with D maybe TRBD1 (6 bases). The CDR3 has 15 amino acids. Germline V CDR1 and CDR2: SGHTA, FQGNSA. Deletions cut 6 bases from V and 0 bases from J, with 11 bases between.

This chain uses TRBV21-1 with TRBJ1-5; TRBD1, the table's D call, lacks a check against the DNA. TRBV21-1 counts as a pseudogene. This CDR3 spans 17 amino acids. CDR3: CASTKMGQVGNNQPQHF. CDR3 bases: TGTGCCAGCACCAAAATGGGGCAGGTAGGTAACAATCAGCCCCAGCATTTT.

This rearrangement joins TRBV27 to TRBJ1-5; D perhaps matches TRBD1 (5 bases). Germline V gene lookup returns CDR1 MNHEY and CDR2 SMNVEV (reference sequence). The germline V and J ends were trimmed by 3 bases and 0 bases, with 9 bases remaining between them. This CDR3 is built from 15 residues. The CDR3 nucleotides read TGTGCCAGCAGTTTTTCCAGGGATAGCAATCAGCCCCAGCATTTT. Protein sequence: CASSFSRDSNQPQHF.

The gene calls are TRBV1 and TRBJ2-1; the table's D call of TRBD2 was not tested on the DNA. TRBV1 is a pseudogene locus. The CDR3 is 16 residues long. The CDR3: CTSSQGSSGRGNEQFF. The CDR3 DNA reads TGCACCAGCAGCCAAGGTTCCAGCGGGAGGGGAAATGAGCAGTTCTTC.

The J gene is TRBJ2-1, the V gene TRBV7-9; D remains unclear. The germline CDR1 and CDR2 sequences are SEHNR and FQNEAQ (reference sequence). The germline V and J ends were trimmed by 5 bases and 10 bases, with 18 bases remaining between them. This CDR3 has 14 residues. The CDR3 sequence: CASSRYQEKGEQFF. CDR3 nucleotides: TGTGCCAGCAGCCGATATCAAGAGAAAGGCGAGCAGTTCTTC.

The genes are TRBV18 and TRBJ1-4; TRBD1 matches 7 bases. The junction had 7 bases not matched to a gene; V was cut back by 6 bases and J by 3 bases. The CDR3 contains 15 residues. Germline lookup yields CDR1 KGHSH and CDR2 LQKENI. The CDR3 sequence: CASSSSGTANEKLFF. As DNA, the CDR3 is TGTGCCAGCTCGTCTTCCGGGACAGCTAATGAAAAACTGTTTTTT.